This TCR beta chain stems from a study of blood T cell repertoires in COVID-19. The CDR3 runs 13 residues. Trimming removed 4 bases at V and 3 bases at J, with 10 bases between. Germline CDR1 LNHDA, CDR2 SQIVND (reference sequence). In the source study's methods: Cell counts per sample came from amplifying reference gene primers. Profiled with immunoSEQ multiplex PCR; TCRdb holds only in-frame clones, not every one. V, J and clone size derive from that table, while D and trimming were established from the DNA sequence. The sample comprises 300,000 to 450,000 clones, roughly 86% of which are singletons, and over 9.5% rests with the top ten.

The sample was peripheral blood. The chain joins TRBV19 to TRBJ2-7, with D tentatively TRBD1 (5 bases). This receptor was identified in a woman aged 25 to 39 with COVID-19, enrolled during active disease. The CDR3 DNA is TGTGCCAGTAGTACCCCAGGGCTCTACGAGCAGTACTTC. Amino acid sequence: CASSTPGLYEQYF.